This T cell receptor (beta chain) was observed in a study of follicular helper T cells after annual influenza vaccination. Looking at the study overall: After each seasonal flu vaccination, blood came on days 0, 7 and 28. Across the 2013-2014, 2014-2015 and 2015-2016 vaccination seasons, some subjects were resampled. Overall study findings and caveats: Plasmablast frequency change correlated with clonality change in ICOS+CD38+ cTfh. ICOS-CD38- cTfh most often held earlier Day 7 ICOS+CD38+ clones.

The method was immunoSEQ multiplex PCR; TCRdb's version includes in-frame clones alone and lacks a portion of them. The table has about 6,800 clones, roughly 88% seen once. Time point denoted: 2015-2016 season, 7 days after influenza vaccination. In this sample, this clone turned up a few times. Its antigen is not identified. Germline trimming cut 5 bases from V and 2 bases from J; bases unmatched to any gene: 6. Germline V gene data show CDR1 as SSHAT and CDR2 as FNYEAQ (reference sequence). This CDR3 comprises 17 residues. This material consisted of CXCR5+ CD38- circulating T follicular helper cells from blood, taken 7 days after influenza vaccination. Documented subset: circulating Tfh, non-naive CD4+CXCR5+PD-1+ (ICOS+CD38+ or ICOS-CD38-). The V call is TRBV7-7, the J call TRBJ2-5; 15 nucleotides line up with TRBD2. The sequence was collected from an adult who received the influenza vaccine. The CDR3 region is CASSPGTSGRIQETQYF. The DNA of the CDR3 is TGTGCCAGCAGCCCCGGGACTAGCGGGAGGATTCAAGAGACCCAGTACTTC.